This T cell receptor (beta chain) was found in a study of T cell responses to AZD1222 COVID-19 vaccine. Study at large: Whether given at about 4 or about 12 weeks, second doses were pooled. Study conclusions and caveats: The sample set comprised mostly white British donors with more females, and clonal diversity was possibly underestimated. Targets within unmutated variant regions were reportedly found for nearly half of spike-specific TCRs.

The repertoire was sequenced with immunoSEQ multiplex PCR; TCRdb's copy has only in-frame clones and lacks some. This sample has 120,000 or so clones, with around 88% found just once. A note on this clone: The antigen is unknown.

The sequence derives from an adult in good health. The input for sequencing was peripheral blood, taken on day 0 of AZD1222 vaccination.

The CDR3 loop is CASSLNPGGGNEQFF. The CDR3 DNA is TGTGCCAGCAGCTTAAACCCGGGGGGCGGGAATGAGCAGTTCTTC. The chain couples TRBV7-3 to TRBJ2-1, with a tentative D call TRBD2 (7 bases). V shed 1 base and J shed 7 bases, with 14 bases lying between them. Germline CDR1 and CDR2: SGHTA and FQGTGA. The CDR3 runs 15 residues.